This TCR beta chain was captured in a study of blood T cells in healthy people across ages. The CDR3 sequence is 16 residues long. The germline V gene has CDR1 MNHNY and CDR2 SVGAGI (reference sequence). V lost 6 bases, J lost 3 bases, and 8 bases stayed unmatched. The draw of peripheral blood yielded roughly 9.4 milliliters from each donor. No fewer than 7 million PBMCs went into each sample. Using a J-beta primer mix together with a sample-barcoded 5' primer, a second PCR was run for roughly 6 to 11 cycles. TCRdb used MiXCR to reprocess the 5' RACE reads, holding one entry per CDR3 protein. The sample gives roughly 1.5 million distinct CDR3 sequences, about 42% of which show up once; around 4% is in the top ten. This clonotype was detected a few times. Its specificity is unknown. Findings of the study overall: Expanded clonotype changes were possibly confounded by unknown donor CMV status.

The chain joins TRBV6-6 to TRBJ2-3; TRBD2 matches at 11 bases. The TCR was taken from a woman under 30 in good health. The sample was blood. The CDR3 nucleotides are TGTGCCAGCAGCCTTATAGCGGGGGGGCTTACAGATACGCAGTATTTT. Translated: CASSLIAGGLTDTQYF.